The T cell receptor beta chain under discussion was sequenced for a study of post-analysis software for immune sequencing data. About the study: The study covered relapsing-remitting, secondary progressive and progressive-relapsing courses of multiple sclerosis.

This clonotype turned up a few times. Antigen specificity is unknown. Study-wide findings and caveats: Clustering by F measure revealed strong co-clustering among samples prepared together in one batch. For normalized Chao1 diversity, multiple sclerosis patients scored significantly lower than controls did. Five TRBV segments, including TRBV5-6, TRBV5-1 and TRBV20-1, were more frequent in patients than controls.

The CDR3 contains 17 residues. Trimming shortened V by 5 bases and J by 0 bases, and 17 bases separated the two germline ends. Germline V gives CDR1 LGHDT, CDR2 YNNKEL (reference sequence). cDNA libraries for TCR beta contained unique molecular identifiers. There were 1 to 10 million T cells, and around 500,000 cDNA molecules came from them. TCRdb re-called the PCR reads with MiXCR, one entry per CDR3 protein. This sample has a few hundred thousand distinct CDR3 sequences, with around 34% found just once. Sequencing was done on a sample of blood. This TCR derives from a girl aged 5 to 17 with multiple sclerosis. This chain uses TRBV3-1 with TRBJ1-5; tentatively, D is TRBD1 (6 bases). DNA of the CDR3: TGTGCCAGCAGCGGGGGGGCAGGACCTTATAGCAATCAGCCCCAGCATTTT. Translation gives CASSGGAGPYSNQPQHF.